The 4 T cell receptor beta chains given below trace back to one sample, sequenced in a study of T cell responses to AZD1222 COVID-19 vaccine. Using immunoSEQ multiplex PCR, the repertoire was profiled, and TCRdb retains in-frame clones only, with some absent. The table shows more than 120,000 clones, with under 95% occurring only once. Sequences were derived from peripheral blood, sampled on day 0 of AZD1222 vaccination. All receptors derive from an adult in good health.

The V gene is TRBV7-9, the J gene TRBJ1-2, with 8 bases matching TRBD1. The CDR3 covers 17 residues. V shed 5 bases and J 0 bases; nucleotides not matched to a gene: 11. Germline lookup yields CDR1 SEHNR and CDR2 FQNEAQ (reference sequence). In DNA, the CDR3 is TGTGCCAGCAGCCCTAGACAGGGGTCCCCCTCTAACTATGGCTACACCTTC. The encoded protein is CASSPRQGSPSNYGYTF.

The chain uses TRBV29-1 and TRBJ2-7; TRBD1 matches 10 bases. The V and J ends lost 6 bases and 3 bases, in that order; junction bases with no gene match: 8. This CDR3 comprises 14 residues. Looked up from germline, CDR1 is SQVTM and CDR2 is ANQGSEA. This CDR3 is CSVEPRTGGYEQYF. DNA of the CDR3: TGCAGCGTCGAGCCCCGGACAGGGGGCTACGAGCAGTACTTC.

This chain connects TRBV7-9 to TRBJ1-2; the D is unclear. CDR1 SEHNR and CDR2 FQNEAQ come from the germline V gene (reference sequence). This CDR3 spans 13 amino acids. V lost 7 bases and J lost 4, with 13 bases in between. The CDR3 DNA is TGTGCCAGCACCTCCCCCCACCTCTATGGCTACACCTTC. Protein: CASTSPHLYGYTF.

This chain connects TRBV9 to TRBJ2-3; no reliable D call. Per the germline V gene, CDR1 is SGDLS and CDR2 is YYNGEE. The CDR3 runs to 14 residues. V was pared by 1 base and J by 0 bases, with 6 bases between. This CDR3 reads CASSVYPSTDTQYF. In DNA form, the CDR3 reads TGTGCCAGCAGCGTATACCCTAGCACAGATACGCAGTATTTT. Supplemented by reference TRBV9 and TRBJ2-3, the full variable domain reads DSGVTQTPKHLITATGQRVTLRCSPRSGDLSVYWYQQSLDQGLQFLIQYYNGEERAKGNILERFSAQQFPDLHSELNLSSLELGDSALYFCASSVYPSTDTQYFGPGTRLTVL.